Sequencing of this T cell receptor beta chain was carried out in a study of blood T cell repertoires in COVID-19. Study details: In each case, the material was cDNA or gDNA derived from T cells, B-cell-depleted T cells, or PBMCs.

Sequenced by immunoSEQ multiplex PCR; TCRdb stores in-frame clones only, minus some. In the table there are roughly 120,000 clones, less than 80% of which are singletons. The sample holds a few counts of this clone. The V end was cut by 1 base, the J end by 2 bases, with 15 bases between. This CDR3 region has 16 residues. The germline V gene encodes CDR1 WSHSY and CDR2 SAAADI. The V and J genes are TRBV10-2 and TRBJ2-7, with D possibly being TRBD1 (6 bases). The sequence was obtained from a man between 50 and 59 years old with acute or convalescent COVID-19. The material sequenced was peripheral blood. The CDR3 sequence: CASSEYWGRETYEQYF. The CDR3, as DNA: TGCGCCAGCAGTGAGTATTGGGGGCGCGAGACCTACGAGCAGTACTTC.